This T cell receptor (beta chain) was retrieved from a study of blood T cell repertoires in COVID-19. Study as a whole: Specimens from acute and convalescent COVID-19 originated in the United States, Italy and Spain. Sources were T cells, B-cell-depleted T cells, or PBMCs; the material itself was cDNA or gDNA.

Authors' analysis steps: Estimated nucleated cell counts came from reference gene primer amplification. Clones were read by immunoSEQ multiplex PCR, and TCRdb kept only the in-frame ones, dropping some. The DNA was the basis for D and trimming; V, J and clone size are from that table. The data show nearly 80,000 clones, approximately 88% seen once. On this clone itself: The identical CDR3 is also encoded by other nucleotide sequences in the sample.

The germline V and J ends were trimmed by 3 bases and 10 bases, with 12 bases remaining between them. The CDR3 is 12 residues long. Looked up from germline, CDR1 is MDHEN and CDR2 is SYDVKM. This chain uses TRBV28 with TRBJ1-1; weak D call: TRBD1 (5 bases). Sample: peripheral blood. The TCR sequence derives from a woman over 75 with active or convalescent COVID-19. CDR3 sequence reads: CASSLGGRGAFF. For the CDR3, the DNA is TGTGCCAGCAGTTTGGGAGGGAGGGGAGCTTTCTTT.